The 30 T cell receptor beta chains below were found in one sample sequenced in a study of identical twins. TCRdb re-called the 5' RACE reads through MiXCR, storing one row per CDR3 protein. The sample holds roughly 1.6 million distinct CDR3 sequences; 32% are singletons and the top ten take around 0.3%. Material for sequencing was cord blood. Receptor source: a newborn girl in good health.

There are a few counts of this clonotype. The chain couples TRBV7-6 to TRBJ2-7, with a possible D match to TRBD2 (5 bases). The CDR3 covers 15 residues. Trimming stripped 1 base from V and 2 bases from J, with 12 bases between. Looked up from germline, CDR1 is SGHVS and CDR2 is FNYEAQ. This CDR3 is CASSLESGFAYEQYF. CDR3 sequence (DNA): TGTGCCAGCAGCTTAGAGAGCGGATTCGCCTACGAGCAGTACTTC. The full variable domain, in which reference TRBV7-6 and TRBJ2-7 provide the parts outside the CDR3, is GAGVSQSPRYKVTKRGQDVALRCDPISGHVSLYWYRQALGQGPEFLTYFNYEAQQDKSGLPNDRFSAERPEGSISTLTIQRTEQRDSAMYRCASSLESGFAYEQYFGPGTRLTVT.

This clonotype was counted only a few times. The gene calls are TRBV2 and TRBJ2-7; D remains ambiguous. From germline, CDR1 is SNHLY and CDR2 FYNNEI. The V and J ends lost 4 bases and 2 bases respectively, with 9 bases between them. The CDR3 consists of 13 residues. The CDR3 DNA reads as TGTGCCAGCAGTGCTTCGGCGGCCTACGAGCAGTACTTC. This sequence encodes CASSASAAYEQYF.

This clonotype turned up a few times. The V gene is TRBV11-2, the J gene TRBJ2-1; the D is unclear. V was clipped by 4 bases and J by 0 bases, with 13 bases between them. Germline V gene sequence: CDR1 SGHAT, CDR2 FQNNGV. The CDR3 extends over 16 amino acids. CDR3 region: CASSSFEAFSYNEQFF. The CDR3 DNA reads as TGTGCCAGCAGCTCGTTCGAGGCATTCTCCTACAATGAGCAGTTCTTC.

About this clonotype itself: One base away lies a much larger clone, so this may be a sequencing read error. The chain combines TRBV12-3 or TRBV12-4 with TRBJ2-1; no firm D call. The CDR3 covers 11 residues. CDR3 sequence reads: CASSWYNEHFF. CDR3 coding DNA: TGTGCCAGCAGTTGGTACAATGAGCACTTCTTC.

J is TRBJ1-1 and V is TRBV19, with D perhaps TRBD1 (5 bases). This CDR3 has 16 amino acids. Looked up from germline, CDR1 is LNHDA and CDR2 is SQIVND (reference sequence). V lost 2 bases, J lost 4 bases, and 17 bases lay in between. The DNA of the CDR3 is TGTGCCAGTAGTATATTTCTCGGACAAATCGGCACTGAAGCTTTCTTT. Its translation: CASSIFLGQIGTEAFF.

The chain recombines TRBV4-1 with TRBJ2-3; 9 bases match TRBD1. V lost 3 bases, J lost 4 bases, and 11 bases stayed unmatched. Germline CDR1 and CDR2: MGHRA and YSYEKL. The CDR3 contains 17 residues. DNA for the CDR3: TGCGCCAGCAGCCATGAGCCGGGACAGGGACGCTCAGATACGCAGTATTTT. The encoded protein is CASSHEPGQGRSDTQYF.

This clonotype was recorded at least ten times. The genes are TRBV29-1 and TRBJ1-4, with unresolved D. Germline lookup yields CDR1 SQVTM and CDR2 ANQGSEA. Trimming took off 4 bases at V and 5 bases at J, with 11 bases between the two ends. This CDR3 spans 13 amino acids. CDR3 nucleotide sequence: TGCAGCGTTGTTGGTGGACCAAATGAAAAACTGTTTTTT. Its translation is CSVVGGPNEKLFF.

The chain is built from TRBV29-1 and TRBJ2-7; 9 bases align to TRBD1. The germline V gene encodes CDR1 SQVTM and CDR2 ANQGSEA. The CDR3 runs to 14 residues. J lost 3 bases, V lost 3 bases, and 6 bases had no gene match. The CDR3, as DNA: TGCAGCGTTGAGGGCTCGGACAGGGGCTACGAGCAGTACTTC. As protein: CSVEGSDRGYEQYF.

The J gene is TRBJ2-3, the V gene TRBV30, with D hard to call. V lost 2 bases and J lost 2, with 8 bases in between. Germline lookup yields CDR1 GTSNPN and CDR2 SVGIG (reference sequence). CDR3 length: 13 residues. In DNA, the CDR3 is TGTGCCTGGAGTCCCGGGCCCACAGATACGCAGTATTTT. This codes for CAWSPGPTDTQYF.

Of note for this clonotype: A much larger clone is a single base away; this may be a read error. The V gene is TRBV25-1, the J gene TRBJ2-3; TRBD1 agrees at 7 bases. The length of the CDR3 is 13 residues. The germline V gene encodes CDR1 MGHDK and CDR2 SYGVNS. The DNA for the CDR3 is TGTGCCAGCCGCCGGACAGGCACAGATATGCAGTATTTT. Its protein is CASRRTGTDMQYF.

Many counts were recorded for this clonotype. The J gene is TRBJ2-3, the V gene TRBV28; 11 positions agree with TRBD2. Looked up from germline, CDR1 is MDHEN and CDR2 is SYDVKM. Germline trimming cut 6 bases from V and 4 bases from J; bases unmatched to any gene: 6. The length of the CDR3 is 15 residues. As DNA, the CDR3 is TGTGCCAGCAGGCCACTAGCGGGAGCGTCAGATACGCAGTATTTT. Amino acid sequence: CASRPLAGASDTQYF.

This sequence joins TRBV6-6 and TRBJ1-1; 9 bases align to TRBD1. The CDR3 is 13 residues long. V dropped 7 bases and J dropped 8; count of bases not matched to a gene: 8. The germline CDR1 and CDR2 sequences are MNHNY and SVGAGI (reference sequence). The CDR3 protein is CASIPTGGSEAFF. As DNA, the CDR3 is TGTGCCAGCATCCCCACAGGGGGCTCGGAAGCTTTCTTT.

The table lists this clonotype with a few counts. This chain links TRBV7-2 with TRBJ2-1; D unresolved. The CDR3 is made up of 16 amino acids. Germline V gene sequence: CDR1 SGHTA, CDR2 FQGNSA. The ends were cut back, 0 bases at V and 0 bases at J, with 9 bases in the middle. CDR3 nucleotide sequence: TGTGCCAGCAGCTTAGCGGCGCGGCTCTCCTACAATGAGCAGTTCTTC. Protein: CASSLAARLSYNEQFF.

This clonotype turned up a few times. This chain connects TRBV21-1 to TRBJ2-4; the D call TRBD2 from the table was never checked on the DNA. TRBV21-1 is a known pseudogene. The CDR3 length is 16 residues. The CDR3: CASSNPGTSGRNIQYF. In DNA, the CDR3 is TGTGCCAGCAGCAACCCCGGGACTAGCGGGAGAAACATTCAGTACTTC.

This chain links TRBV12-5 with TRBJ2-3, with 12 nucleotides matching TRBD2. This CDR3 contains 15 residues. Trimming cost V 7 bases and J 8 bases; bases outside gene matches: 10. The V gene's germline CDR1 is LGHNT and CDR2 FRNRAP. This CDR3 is CASAHGLAGKGTQYF. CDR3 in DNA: TGTGCTAGTGCCCACGGACTAGCGGGAAAAGGTACGCAGTATTTT.

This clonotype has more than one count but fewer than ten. The CDR3 sequence is CATSRDERNTEAFF. CDR3 coding DNA: TGTGCCACCAGCAGAGATGAGAGGAACACTGAAGCTTTCTTT. V gene TRBV15 combines with J gene TRBJ1-1, with no clear D. The V end lost 0 bases, the J end lost 1 base, and 6 bases lay between the germline ends. This CDR3 is 14 amino acids long. Germline V gives CDR1 LNHNV, CDR2 YYDKDF (reference sequence).

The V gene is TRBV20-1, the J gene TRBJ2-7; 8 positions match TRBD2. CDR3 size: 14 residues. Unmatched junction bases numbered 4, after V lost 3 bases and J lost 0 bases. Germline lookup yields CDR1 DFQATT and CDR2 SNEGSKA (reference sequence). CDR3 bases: TGCAGTGCTAGTCCGGGAGGGGGCTCCTACGAGCAGTACTTC. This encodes CSASPGGGSYEQYF.

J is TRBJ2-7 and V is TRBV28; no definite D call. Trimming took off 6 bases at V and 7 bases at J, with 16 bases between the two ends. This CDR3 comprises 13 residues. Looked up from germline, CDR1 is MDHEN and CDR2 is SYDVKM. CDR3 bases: TGTGCCAGCAGGGTTAGGCCACTGGGGGAGCAGTACTTC. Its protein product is CASRVRPLGEQYF.

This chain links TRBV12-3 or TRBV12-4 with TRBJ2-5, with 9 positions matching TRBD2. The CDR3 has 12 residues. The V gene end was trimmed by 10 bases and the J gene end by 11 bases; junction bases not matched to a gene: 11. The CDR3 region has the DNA TGTGCCACTTCCAGGCGGGAGGGTGAGCAGTACTTC. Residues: CATSRREGEQYF.

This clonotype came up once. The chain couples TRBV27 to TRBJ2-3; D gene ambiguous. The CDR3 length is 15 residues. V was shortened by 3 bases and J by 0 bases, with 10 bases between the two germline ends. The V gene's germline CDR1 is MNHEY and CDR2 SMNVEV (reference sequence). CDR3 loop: CASSFYPSSTDTQYF. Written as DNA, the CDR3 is TGTGCCAGCAGTTTTTACCCGTCGAGCACAGATACGCAGTATTTT.

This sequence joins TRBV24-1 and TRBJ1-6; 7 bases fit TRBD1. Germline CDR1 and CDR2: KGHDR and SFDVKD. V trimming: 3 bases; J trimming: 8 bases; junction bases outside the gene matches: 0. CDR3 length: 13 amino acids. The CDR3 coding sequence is TGTGCCACCAGTGATGGACAGGATTCACCCCTCCACTTT. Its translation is CATSDGQDSPLHF.

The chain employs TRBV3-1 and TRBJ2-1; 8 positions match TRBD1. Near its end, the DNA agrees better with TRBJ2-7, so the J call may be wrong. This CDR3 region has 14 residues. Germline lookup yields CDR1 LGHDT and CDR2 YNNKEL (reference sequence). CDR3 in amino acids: CASSHPDRGNEQYF. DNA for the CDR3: TGTGCCAGCAGCCACCCTGACAGGGGCAATGAGCAGTACTTC.

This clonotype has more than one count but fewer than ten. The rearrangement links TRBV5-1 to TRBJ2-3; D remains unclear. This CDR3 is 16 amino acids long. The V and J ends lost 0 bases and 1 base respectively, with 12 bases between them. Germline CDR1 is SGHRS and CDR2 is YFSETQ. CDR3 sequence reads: CASSLGASPRTDTQYF. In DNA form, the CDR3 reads TGCGCCAGCAGCTTGGGGGCTAGTCCCCGCACAGATACGCAGTATTTT.

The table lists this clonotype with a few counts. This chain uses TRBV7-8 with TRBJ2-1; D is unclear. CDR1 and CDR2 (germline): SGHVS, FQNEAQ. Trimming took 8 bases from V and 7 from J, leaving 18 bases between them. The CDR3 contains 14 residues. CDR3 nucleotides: TGTGCCAGCCTAGAGTGGGCAGGAAGGAATGAGCAGTTCTTC. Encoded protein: CASLEWAGRNEQFF.

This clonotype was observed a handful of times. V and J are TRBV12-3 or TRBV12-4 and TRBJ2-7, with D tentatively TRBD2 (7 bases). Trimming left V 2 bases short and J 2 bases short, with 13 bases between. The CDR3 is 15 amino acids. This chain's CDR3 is CASSLSGGPTYEQYF. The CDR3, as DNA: TGTGCCAGCAGTTTATCCGGGGGGCCGACCTACGAGCAGTACTTC.

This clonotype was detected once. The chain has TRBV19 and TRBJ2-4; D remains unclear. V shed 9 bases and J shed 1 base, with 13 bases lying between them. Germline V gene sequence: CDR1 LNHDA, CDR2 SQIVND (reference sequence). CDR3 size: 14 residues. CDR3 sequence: CASSWAPAKNIQYF. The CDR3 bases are TGTGCCAGCAGCTGGGCGCCTGCCAAAAACATTCAGTACTTC.

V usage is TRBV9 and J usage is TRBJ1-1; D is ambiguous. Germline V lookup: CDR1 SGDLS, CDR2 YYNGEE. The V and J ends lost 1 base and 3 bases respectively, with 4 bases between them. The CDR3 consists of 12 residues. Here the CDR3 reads CASSVKDTEAFF. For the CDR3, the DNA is TGTGCCAGCAGCGTAAAAGACACTGAAGCTTTCTTT.

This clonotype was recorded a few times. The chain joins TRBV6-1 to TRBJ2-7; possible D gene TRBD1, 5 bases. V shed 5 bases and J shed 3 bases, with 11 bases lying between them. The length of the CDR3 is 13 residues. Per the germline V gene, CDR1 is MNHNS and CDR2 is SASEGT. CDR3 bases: TGTGCCAGCAGTAACCTAGGGGTCTACGAGCAGTACTTC. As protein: CASSNLGVYEQYF.

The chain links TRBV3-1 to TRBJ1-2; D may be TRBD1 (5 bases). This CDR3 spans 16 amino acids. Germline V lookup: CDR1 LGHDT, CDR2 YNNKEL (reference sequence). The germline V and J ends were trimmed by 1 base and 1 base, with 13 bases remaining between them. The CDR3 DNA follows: TGTGCCAGCAGCCAAGTATTGGGGCAGGTTAACTATGGCTACACCTTC. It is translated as CASSQVLGQVNYGYTF.

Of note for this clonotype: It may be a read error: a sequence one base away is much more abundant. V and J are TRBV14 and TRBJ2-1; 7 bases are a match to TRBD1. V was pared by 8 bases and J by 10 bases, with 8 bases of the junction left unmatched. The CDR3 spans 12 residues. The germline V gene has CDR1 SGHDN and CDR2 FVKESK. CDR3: CASGPQGLEQFF. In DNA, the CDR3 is TGTGCCAGCGGCCCACAGGGGTTAGAGCAGTTCTTC.